This T cell receptor (beta chain) was obtained from a study of graft-versus-host responses after intestinal transplantation. General study findings and limits: High graft-versus-host to host-versus-graft T cell clonal ratios marked allografts of patients with graft-donor macrochimerism.

In regard to this clone: The target antigen is unknown.

Trimming pared 3 bases from V and 4 bases from J, leaving 4 bases between. The CDR3 loop spans 11 amino acids. The germline V gene has CDR1 WSHSY and CDR2 SAAADI. Generated by immunoSEQ multiplex PCR, the TCRdb table keeps only in-frame clones and is missing some. The sample yields under 150,000 clones, around 95% seen once. Sample: unstimulated CD8+ T cells sorted from spleen or lymph node cells, taken before intestinal transplant. This chain connects TRBV10-2 to TRBJ2-7; D gene ambiguous. This sequence was found in a human donor who received an intestinal transplant. This CDR3 reads CASSEKYEQYF. In DNA form, the CDR3 reads TGCGCCAGCAGTGAAAAATACGAGCAGTACTTC.